Included here is one T cell receptor (beta chain) sequence, with context. Its cognate antigen is unknown. A single base separates this from a much larger clone, so it may be a read error. Without the conserved terminal phenylalanine or tryptophan, this CDR3 likely stems from a read error. The sample is drawn from a study of CD8+CD57+ T cells in acquired aplastic anemia. Genomic DNA, serving as template, underwent TCR beta VDJ and CDR3 profiling. MiXCR was run by TCRdb on the reads, yielding one entry per CDR3 protein. The data contain around 200,000 distinct CDR3 sequences, around half of them singletons. General study findings and limits: With respect to CD8+ Simpson's diversity, patients and controls did not differ significantly. Overlap between patients and controls comprised 25 to 30 CD8+ CDR3 sequences.

Sequenced: sorted CD4+, CD8+, or CD8+CD57+ T cells (not recorded which) from PBMCs. The receptor comes from a human donor in good health, serving as a control.

DNA of the CDR3: TGTGCCAGCAGTTACTCGGCCCGGGGGCCCCAAAGCTCCTACGAGCAGTACCTC. As protein: CASSYSARGPQSSYEQYL. The chain links TRBV10-3 to TRBJ2-7; D tentatively reads TRBD1 or TRBD2 (6 bases each). CDR3 length: 18 amino acids. The V gene's germline CDR1 is ENHRY and CDR2 SYGVKD.